This TCR beta chain was observed in a study of blood T cell repertoires in COVID-19. About the study: Acute and convalescent COVID-19 specimens originated in the United States, Italy and Spain. T cells, B-cell-depleted T cells, or PBMCs supplied cDNA or gDNA.

The V and J ends lost 3 bases and 1 base, in that order; junction bases with no gene match: 6. Germline CDR1 and CDR2: SGHNT and YYREEE (reference sequence). The length of the CDR3 is 15 residues. In the original workflow: Estimated nucleated cell counts came from reference gene primer amplification. TCRdb keeps only in-frame clones here, not all; method: immunoSEQ multiplex PCR. V and J calls and clone size follow that table, whereas D and trimming were derived from the DNA. Of some 70,000 clones listed, 79% are singletons. V gene TRBV5-4 combines with J gene TRBJ1-1; 7 bases are shared with TRBD1. This clonotype was sampled from a woman between 50 and 59 years old with acute or convalescent COVID-19. Material for sequencing was peripheral blood. The CDR3 DNA reads TGTGCCAGCAGCTCCGGACAGGCCGGGAACACTGAAGCTTTCTTT. The encoded protein is CASSSGQAGNTEAFF.